One sample yielded the 9 T cell receptor beta chains listed below, sequenced in a study of post-analysis software for immune sequencing data. Included in the TCR beta cDNA libraries were unique molecular identifiers. TCRdb independently ran MiXCR on the PCR reads; one entry per CDR3 protein. The sample has about 150,000 distinct CDR3 sequences, roughly 30% seen once. Study-wide results and limits: Roughly 5 TRBV segments occurring more often in patients than controls included TRBV5-6, TRBV5-1 and TRBV20-1.

Which antigens these TCRs recognize remains unknown. Sequencing was done on a sample of blood. The receptors come from a girl aged 10-17 years with multiple sclerosis.

This clonotype appeared many times. The V call is TRBV5-5, the J call TRBJ2-7, with TRBD2 matching 7 bases. This CDR3 comprises 12 residues. Germline CDR1 is SGHKS and CDR2 is YYEKEE (reference sequence). The V segment lost 4 bases and the J segment 4 bases; nucleotides outside the gene matches: 2. CDR3 nucleotides: TGTGCCAGCAGCCGGGGGGAATACGAGCAGTACTTC. It codes for CASSRGEYEQYF.

As for this clonotype: This sequence may be a read error, since a much larger clone differs from it by one base. The CDR3 DNA follows: TGTGCCAGCGGGACAGGACTAGCGGGACTACAAGAGACCCAGTACTTC. It specifies CASGTGLAGLQETQYF. The rearrangement joins TRBV6-6 to TRBJ2-5; 12 bases agree with TRBD2. The ends lost 8 bases at V and 2 bases at J; junction bases unmatched: 9. Germline CDR1 is MNHNY and CDR2 is SVGAGI (reference sequence). The CDR3 totals 16 residues.

This clonotype was counted between two and nine times. V usage is TRBV6-5 and J usage is TRBJ1-2; 7 bases are a match to TRBD1. With 2 bases clipped from V and 2 bases from J, the junction kept 5 bases outside the gene matches. The CDR3 runs 15 residues. Germline CDR1 MNHEY, CDR2 SVGAGI. CDR3 amino acids: CASSYVTGANYGYTF. The CDR3 nucleotides are TGTGCCAGCAGTTACGTTACAGGGGCAAACTATGGCTACACCTTC.

This clonotype was detected ten times or more. J is TRBJ2-3 and V is TRBV7-3; tentative D call: TRBD2 (6 bases). This CDR3 is built from 15 residues. Germline CDR1 reads SGHTA; CDR2 reads FQGTGA. The V gene lost 4 bases and the J gene lost 2 bases, with 13 bases spanning the gap. For the CDR3, the DNA is TGTGCCAGCAGCTCGGACTATATCGCCACAGATACGCAGTATTTT. As protein: CASSSDYIATDTQYF.

This chain connects TRBV4-1 to TRBJ1-6; perhaps TRBD1 as D (6 bases). CDR3 size: 18 residues. With 4 bases removed from V and 9 bases from J, the gap between germline ends came to 25 bases. Germline V CDR1 and CDR2: MGHRA, YSYEKL. The CDR3 here is CASSPLQRRGEGFSPLHF. The CDR3, as DNA: TGCGCCAGCAGCCCCCTCCAACGAAGGGGGGAAGGATTTTCACCCCTCCACTTT.

CDR3 nucleotide sequence: TGCGCCAGCAGACTTGGACAGGGGGCCGCGAACACCGGGGAGCTGTTTTTT. Translated: CASRLGQGAANTGELFF. The V call is TRBV5-1, the J call TRBJ2-2; 11 positions agree with TRBD1. The V and J ends lost 5 bases and 0 bases, in that order; junction bases with no gene match: 6. Germline lookup yields CDR1 SGHRS and CDR2 YFSETQ. This CDR3 contains 17 residues.

Ten or more counts support this clonotype. The V gene is TRBV29-1, the J gene TRBJ1-2; D ambiguous. V dropped 3 bases and J dropped 7 bases, with 12 bases sitting between them. Germline V gene lookup returns CDR1 SQVTM and CDR2 ANQGSEA. The CDR3 has 12 residues. The CDR3 is CSVDSQVGGYTF. DNA for the CDR3: TGCAGCGTTGATTCGCAGGTCGGTGGCTACACCTTC.

V is TRBV5-1 and J is TRBJ2-2, with 10 bases that match TRBD1. The CDR3 sequence is 15 residues long. After removal of 5 bases from V and 1 base from J, the junction contained 2 bases not matched to a gene. The V gene's germline CDR1 is SGHRS and CDR2 YFSETQ. CDR3 in amino acids: CASSRDRGNTGELFF. As DNA, the CDR3 is TGCGCCAGCAGTCGGGACAGGGGGAACACCGGGGAGCTGTTTTTT. The full variable domain, rest sourced from reference TRBV5-1 and TRBJ2-2, is KAGVTQTPRYLIKTRGQQVTLSCSPISGHRSVSWYQQTPGQGLQFLFEYFSETQRNKGNFPGRFSGRQFSNSRSEMNVSTLELGDSALYLCASSRDRGNTGELFFGEGSRLTVL.

There are a few counts of this clonotype. The V gene is TRBV2, the J gene TRBJ2-7; 11 bases agree with TRBD2. The V gene's germline CDR1 is SNHLY and CDR2 FYNNEI. This CDR3 has 18 amino acids. Trimming cost V 6 bases and J 2 bases; bases outside gene matches: 15. In DNA, the CDR3 is TGTGCCAGCAGAAACACAGGTGTTGGGACTAGCGGCCCCTACGAGCAGTACTTC. Encoded protein: CASRNTGVGTSGPYEQYF.